This TCR beta chain was retrieved from a study of somatic mutations in cytotoxic T cells in rheumatoid arthritis (TCRdb year 2017). As for the study more broadly: Before any treatment started and right after they were diagnosed, patients gave peripheral blood samples (approximately 27 ml EDTA). Some V beta antibody-stained T-cell populations were flow-sorted on a FACSAria II or Sony SH800 at nearly 100% purity, and sorted V beta1+ cells also underwent TCRB sequencing. Whether expanded CD8+ T-cell clones in untreated, newly diagnosed rheumatoid arthritis carry somatic mutations was the study question, and clonality was characterized with TCRB deep sequencing. For 55 to 70 rheumatoid arthritis patients and 15 to 25 healthy controls, TCRB deep sequencing was carried out. Patients and controls did not essentially differ in median age, which was nearly identical between the groups.

Flow cytometry confirmed the purity of CD4+ and CD8+ cells that had been isolated by positive magnetic bead selection on an AutoMACS. Initial screening for clonal expansions relied on flow cytometry with a TCR V beta antibody panel, after which sorted CD8+ fractions underwent TCRB deep sequencing for characterization. Isolation of peripheral blood mononuclear cells was done through Ficoll-Paque PLUS density gradient separation. Using Nucleospin Tissue or Tissue XS kits, DNA was extracted from CD4-enriched, CD8-enriched or PBMC samples, with quantification by a Qubit 2.0 fluorometer. The research as a whole found: Several identical CD8+ TCRB sequences were found in both blood and synovial fluid, and in about an eighth of the 65 patients the largest CD8+ clone exceeded 20% of CD8+ cells. No adjustment for multiple comparisons was made for the slight TRBV07 underrepresentation in patients. Viral specificity could not be ruled out by absence from virus-specific databases, and the antigen targets of the expanded CD8+ clones remained unknown. There was no significant difference in CD8+ T-cell clonality between rheumatoid arthritis patients and age-matched healthy controls. In patients, CD8+ clonality rose with age (Spearman r ≈ 0.49), which was not the case in healthy controls.

Genomic DNA underwent TCRB CDR3 sequencing using the immunoSEQ assay. In the original analysis: When patient CD8+ clones exceeding 1% were checked against published virus-specific TCRB sequences, only a few matched. Nothing other than productive TCRB rearrangements was included in the analyses. A clone was defined by a unique TCRB CDR3 sequence, and clonality was computed as a productive clonality index based on Shannon entropy. Repertoire overlap between two samples was calculated from the template counts of each clone relative to total templates per sample. A correlation with a Spearman r of 0.55 to 0.75 was found between V-gene usage by flow cytometry and V-gene usage by TCRB sequencing. The immuneACCESS repertoire file appears here via TCRdb, limited to in-frame rearrangements. These files lack a portion of the clones; in checked studies, under half of the deficit traces to unresolved V genes, and the cause of the others is not known. The V and J calls and the clone size are those of that table, but D and trimming were determined from the DNA. The sample table lists roughly 15,000 clones, around 77% of them with a count of one. The leading ten clones occupy 15% of the sample.

A remark on this clone: Its target antigen remains unknown. Base qualities were left out, and no much larger clone turns up one base away.

Cut back by 6 bases and 8 bases, the V and J ends lie 14 bases apart. According to the germline V gene, CDR1 reads SNHLY and CDR2 reads FYNNEI. From the cysteine up to the phenylalanine, the CDR3 has a length of 13 residues. Solely the CDR3 DNA is kept, with 39 bases framed from the first base. The sequencing input was CD8+ T cells sorted from blood. The source is an adult with rheumatoid arthritis. Recombination joined TRBV2 with TRBJ1-3; the D gene cannot be resolved reliably. The sequenced DNA is TGTGCCAGCAGCTATCACCCCATAGACACCATATATTTT. It translates as CASSYHPIDTIYF.